Following are 9 T cell receptor beta chains from one sample sequenced in a study of T-cell memory formation after mild COVID-19. TCRdb reprocessed the 5' RACE reads with MiXCR, giving one entry per CDR3 protein. The sample shows 350,000 to 500,000 distinct CDR3 sequences, roughly 18% of them seen only once. The specimen was PBMCs or a T cell subset sorted from them (not recorded which). The source of these receptors is a man in his late teens or twenties who had mild COVID-19 (a few samples of this study predate the infection). Cell type and time point are not known.

This clonotype has just a few counts. The chain uses TRBV9 and TRBJ2-5, with 15 bases that match TRBD2. Germline V lookup: CDR1 SGDLS, CDR2 YYNGEE. V dropped 7 bases and J dropped 5; count of bases not matched to a gene: 9. This CDR3 contains 16 residues. Here the CDR3 reads CASAPGLAGGGETQYF. DNA of the CDR3: TGTGCCAGCGCCCCGGGACTAGCGGGGGGAGGGGAGACCCAGTACTTC.

This clonotype was observed a handful of times. The CDR3 DNA sequence: TGTGCCAGCGGAGGGGACAGGGGTACCTATGGCTACACCTTC. This codes for CASGGDRGTYGYTF. The chain couples TRBV6-5 to TRBJ1-2, with TRBD1 identical over 10 bases. The germline CDR1 and CDR2 sequences are MNHEY and SVGAGI. The CDR3 is 14 residues long. V lost 8 bases to trimming and J lost 4 bases; unmatched junction nucleotides: 7.

This clonotype was counted only a few times. The rearrangement links TRBV6-2 or TRBV6-3 to TRBJ2-7; D remains ambiguous. Germline CDR1 is MNHEY and CDR2 is SVGEGT. The CDR3 is made up of 13 amino acids. Trimming removed 5 bases from V and 3 bases from J, with 11 bases in between. DNA for the CDR3: TGTGCCAGCAGTCGAAGGTGGGGCTACGAGCAGTACTTC. It translates to CASSRRWGYEQYF.

The chain is built from TRBV10-1 and TRBJ1-5; unclear D gene. This CDR3 has 13 residues. V shed 9 bases and J shed 8 bases, with 17 bases lying between them. Per germline, CDR1 WNHNN and CDR2 SYGVQD (reference sequence). This chain's CDR3 is CASPGGRVEPQHF. Written as DNA, the CDR3 is TGCGCCAGTCCCGGCGGGCGGGTTGAGCCCCAGCATTTT.

V and J are TRBV6-2 or TRBV6-3 and TRBJ2-7; no clear D. The CDR3 spans 15 residues. CDR1 is MNHEY, CDR2 SVGEGT, per germline. V was pared by 2 bases and J by 2 bases, with 13 bases between. The CDR3 bases are TGTGCCAGCAGTTACGGCAACCTACTTACCTACGAGCAGTACGTC. Translation gives CASSYGNLLTYEQYV.

The chain uses TRBV7-6 and TRBJ2-1, with 7 bases identical to TRBD1. The CDR3 extends over 19 amino acids. The junction had 13 bases not matched to a gene; V was cut back by 2 bases and J by 0 bases. The V gene's germline CDR1 is SGHVS and CDR2 FNYEAQ. CDR3 amino acids: CASSLRGLGQTSSYNEQFF. CDR3 in DNA: TGTGCCAGCAGCTTAAGGGGCCTGGGACAGACCAGCTCCTACAATGAGCAGTTCTTC.

This clonotype showed up just a few times. V usage is TRBV5-1 and J usage is TRBJ1-4; 9 bases map to TRBD1. This CDR3 spans 16 amino acids. Germline V gene sequence: CDR1 SGHRS, CDR2 YFSETQ. Trimming took 1 base from V and 6 from J; bases not matched to a gene: 7. For the CDR3, the DNA is TGCGCCAGCAGCTTGCCGGGACAGGGAAGTCATGAAAAACTGTTTTTT. This codes for CASSLPGQGSHEKLFF.

The rearrangement joins TRBV4-1 to TRBJ1-1; D not resolved. V lost 4 bases, J lost 0 bases, and 12 bases lay in between. The CDR3 has 15 residues. CDR1 MGHRA and CDR2 YSYEKL come from the germline V gene. CDR3 amino acids: CASSPFGGLNTEAFF. The CDR3 DNA reads as TGCGCCAGCAGCCCGTTCGGCGGATTGAACACTGAAGCTTTCTTT.

This clonotype was recorded a few times. DNA for the CDR3: TGTGCCAGCAGTCCCGTTCACGACAGGAAAGCTTTCTTT. Translation: CASSPVHDRKAFF. The rearrangement links TRBV6-2 or TRBV6-3 to TRBJ1-1, with a tentative D call TRBD1 (6 bases). The CDR3 spans 13 residues. CDR1 and CDR2 (germline): MNHEY, SVGEGT. Trimming removed 5 bases from V and 9 bases from J, with 16 bases in between.